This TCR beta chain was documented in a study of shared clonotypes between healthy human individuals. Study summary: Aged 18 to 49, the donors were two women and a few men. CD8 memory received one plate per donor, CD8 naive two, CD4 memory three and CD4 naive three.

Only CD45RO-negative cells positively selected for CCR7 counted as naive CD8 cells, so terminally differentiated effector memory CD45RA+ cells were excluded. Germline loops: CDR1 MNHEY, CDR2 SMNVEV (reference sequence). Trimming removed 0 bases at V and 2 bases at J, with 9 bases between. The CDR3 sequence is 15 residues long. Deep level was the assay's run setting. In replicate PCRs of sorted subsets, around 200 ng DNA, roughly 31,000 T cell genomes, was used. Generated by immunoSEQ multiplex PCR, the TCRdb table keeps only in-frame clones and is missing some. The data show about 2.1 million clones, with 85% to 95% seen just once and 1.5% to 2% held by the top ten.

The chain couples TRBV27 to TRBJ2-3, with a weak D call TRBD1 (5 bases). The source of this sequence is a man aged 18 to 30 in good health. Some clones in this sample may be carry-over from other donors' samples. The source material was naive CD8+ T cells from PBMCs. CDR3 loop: CASSLSVRVTDTQYF. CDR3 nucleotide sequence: TGTGCCAGCAGTTTATCGGTCAGGGTCACAGATACGCAGTATTTT.